What follows describes a single TCR beta chain. No cognate antigen has been identified for it. Base qualities are not provided; no much larger clone lies one nucleotide away. The sample originates from a study of blood T cells in healthy people across ages (dated by TCRdb to the mid-2010s). Describing the broader study: In model experiments, roughly one uniquely barcoded TCR beta cDNA molecule per two T cells was captured by template switching. Using deep sequencing normalized with unique cDNA molecular identifiers, the study measured how TCR beta repertoire diversity changes with age. The donors were split into four age groups: young (average around 17 years), middle-aged (roughly 39), aged (more than 55) and long-lived (approximately 89). To avoid experimental bias, donors of different ages were spread randomly across the sequencing lanes. Two additional independent replicas of 1 million unique cDNA reads from the same blood draw were analyzed for two donors (one aged 18 to 30 and one aged 80 or older). What the research found in general, with its limitations: A strong correlation was found between observed TCR beta diversity and the percentage of naive T cells measured by flow cytometry. Donor CMV infection status was unknown, potentially confounding age-related changes in expanded clonotypes. Because profiling used bulk unsorted PBMCs, naive and antigen-experienced compartments could not be compared conclusively. Estimates of total diversity from one million sequenced T cells were regarded as lower bounds and underestimates. As age increased, observed TCR beta diversity per million T cells dropped in a roughly linear way, and a significant reduction was already evident by age about 40. The long-lived group showed more naive CD4+ T cells, fewer expanded clones and increased TCR diversity than the aged group, suggesting age selection.

Library preparation was by 5' RACE. Instrument on record: Illumina HiSeq 2500. A second PCR of about 7 to 12 cycles was run with a J-beta primer mix and a sample-barcoded 5' primer. Each TCR beta cDNA molecule received a unique molecular identifier from a template-switch 5' adaptor carrying 12 random nucleotides. Each sample yielded at least 2.5 million CDR3-containing paired-end reads. The Mint cDNA synthesis kit, primed by a TRBC-specific oligonucleotide, was used to synthesize first-strand cDNA from all RNA. After uracil-DNA glycosylase treatment, a first 18-cycle PCR used universal primers M1SS and BC2_uni_R on all cDNA. As for the authors' bioinformatics: Each sample was normalized by randomly selecting 1 million high-quality reads, each carrying a distinct molecular identifier. Reads sharing molecular identifiers were discarded rather than binned into consensus sequences. MiTCR, with a Q25 quality threshold and the strictest error-elimination algorithm, was used for CDR3 identification, clonotype clustering and error correction. A nonparametric unseen species model with Euler transformation was used to estimate a lower bound on total TCR beta diversity. TCRdb reprocessing: public reads trimmed at Q25 with fastp, clones called with MiXCR, in-frame beta chains kept. Rows are combined by CDR3 protein, so each entry shows the most common genes and DNA. TCRdb, rather than the study authors, made the V and J calls. In all, the sample holds approximately 1,000,000 distinct CDR3 sequences, and 35% to 40% of those were seen once. The top ten constitute about an eighth of the sample.

Donors were about 36 systemically healthy Caucasian individuals from Russia aged roughly 6 to 95 years. Each donor gave 9 to 10 milliliters of peripheral blood, collected into EDTA-treated Vacutainer tubes. PBMCs were isolated by Ficoll-Paque density-gradient centrifugation, with at least 6 million obtained per sample. Trizol reagent was used to extract total RNA from PBMCs, with at least 5.5 micrograms per sample. The percentages of naive CD45RAhigh/CD27high T cells were determined by flow cytometry on a PBMC aliquot from every donor. CDR1 and CDR2 are drawn from the germline V gene: MNHEY, SVGEGT. Including cysteine and phenylalanine, the CDR3 has 12 amino acids. CDR3 DNA only is kept here, 36 bases in frame from base 1. V was cut back by 7 bases and J by 7 bases, leaving a gap of 10 bases between them.

The TCR sequence derives from a man aged 18-30 years in good health. The rearrangement joined TRBV6-2 or TRBV6-3 to TRBJ2-2, with an unclear D gene assignment. The source material was blood. The nucleotide sequence is given as TGTGCCAGCAACTACAATGGCGGGGAGCTGTTTTTT. Its translation is CASNYNGGELFF.